This T cell receptor beta chain derives from a study of shared T cell receptors in the human thymus. The CDR3 has 13 residues. Germline V gene sequence: CDR1 MNHEY, CDR2 SVGAGI. Trimming took off 10 bases at V and 6 bases at J, with 15 bases between the two ends. TCRdb keeps only in-frame clones here, not all; method: immunoSEQ multiplex PCR. This table has roughly 410,000 clones, 95% appearing once. Sequencing was performed on thymocytes. The sequence was obtained from a human donor. The J gene is TRBJ2-2, the V gene TRBV6-5; D may be TRBD1 or TRBD2 (7 bases each). The CDR3 DNA reads TGTGCCACCAGGGGGGGCCTCGCCGGGGAGCTGTTTTTT. It is translated as CATRGGLAGELFF.